This T cell receptor beta chain comes out of a study of blood T cell repertoires in COVID-19. Study as a whole: Samples taken during acute and convalescent COVID-19 were collected in the United States, Italy and Spain. The cDNA or gDNA used as material had been derived from T cells, B-cell-depleted T cells, or PBMCs.

In the authors' methods: Researchers report that nucleated cell counts were estimated from reference gene primer amplification. TCRdb keeps only in-frame clones here, not all; method: immunoSEQ multiplex PCR. The V and J calls and clone size come from that table; D and trimming were worked out from the DNA. Of 85,000 to 120,000 clones in the sample, 84% are singletons; the top ten hold approximately 4.5%. The TCR was taken from a human donor in a cohort sampled during active COVID-19. The sequenced sample was peripheral blood.

For the CDR3, the DNA is TGCGCCAGCAGCCAAGACAGGGTGGGGAACTATGGCTACACCTTC. Its protein product is CASSQDRVGNYGYTF. The J gene is TRBJ1-2, the V gene TRBV4-1, with D maybe TRBD1 (5 bases). V dropped 0 bases and J dropped 2 bases, with 10 bases sitting between them. CDR1 and CDR2 from the germline V gene are MGHRA and YSYEKL. The CDR3 has 15 amino acids.